This T cell receptor beta chain was profiled in a study of blood T cell repertoires in COVID-19. Looking at the study overall: Nucleic acid was either cDNA or gDNA, and it came from T cells, B-cell-depleted T cells, or PBMCs.

Generated by immunoSEQ multiplex PCR, the TCRdb table keeps only in-frame clones and is missing some. Of about 110,000 clones in the sample, approximately 87% were seen once. V was shortened by 0 bases and J by 0 bases, with 11 bases between the two germline ends. Germline CDR1 SGHRS, CDR2 YFSETQ. The CDR3 extends over 16 amino acids. The sequence derives from a woman between 55 and 75 years old with acute or convalescent COVID-19. The V and J genes are TRBV5-1 and TRBJ2-3; D is uncertain. Input material: peripheral blood. The CDR3 protein is CASSLVAEPSTDTQYF. As DNA, the CDR3 is TGCGCCAGCAGCTTGGTTGCCGAGCCTAGCACAGATACGCAGTATTTT. Variable domain in full (rest from reference TRBV5-1 and TRBJ2-3): KAGVTQTPRYLIKTRGQQVTLSCSPISGHRSVSWYQQTPGQGLQFLFEYFSETQRNKGNFPGRFSGRQFSNSRSEMNVSTLELGDSALYLCASSLVAEPSTDTQYFGPGTRLTVL.